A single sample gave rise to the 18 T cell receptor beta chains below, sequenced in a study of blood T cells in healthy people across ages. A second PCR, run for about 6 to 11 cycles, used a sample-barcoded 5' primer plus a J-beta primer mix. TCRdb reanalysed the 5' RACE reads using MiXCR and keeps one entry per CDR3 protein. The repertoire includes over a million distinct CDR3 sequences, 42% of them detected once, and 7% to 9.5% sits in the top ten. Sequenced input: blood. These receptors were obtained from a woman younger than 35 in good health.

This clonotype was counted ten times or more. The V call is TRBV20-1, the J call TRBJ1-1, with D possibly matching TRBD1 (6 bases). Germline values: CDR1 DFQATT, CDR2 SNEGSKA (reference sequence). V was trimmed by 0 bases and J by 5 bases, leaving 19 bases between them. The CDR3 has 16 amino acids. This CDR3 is CSARDPRGGRDTEAFF. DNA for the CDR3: TGCAGTGCTAGAGATCCCAGGGGAGGTAGGGATACTGAAGCTTTCTTT.

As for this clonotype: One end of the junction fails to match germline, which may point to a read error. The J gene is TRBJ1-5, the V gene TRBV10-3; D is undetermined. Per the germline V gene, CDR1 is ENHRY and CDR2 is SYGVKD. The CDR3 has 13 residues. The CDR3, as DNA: TGTGCCATCAGTCAGTCAGGCAATCAGCCCCAGCATTTT. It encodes CAISQSGNQPQHF.

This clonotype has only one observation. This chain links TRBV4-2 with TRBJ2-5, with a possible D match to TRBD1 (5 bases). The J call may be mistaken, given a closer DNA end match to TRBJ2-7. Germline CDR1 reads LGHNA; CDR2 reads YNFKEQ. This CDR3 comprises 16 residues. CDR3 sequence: CASSQESPRERLEQYF. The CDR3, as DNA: TGTGCCAGCAGCCAAGAATCCCCCAGGGAAAGGCTCGAGCAGTACTTC.

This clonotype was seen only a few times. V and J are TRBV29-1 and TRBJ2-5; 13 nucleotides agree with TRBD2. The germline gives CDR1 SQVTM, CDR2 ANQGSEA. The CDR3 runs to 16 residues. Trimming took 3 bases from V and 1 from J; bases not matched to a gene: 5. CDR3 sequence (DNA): TGCAGCGTTGACGAGGGACTAGCGGGATCCCAAGAGACCCAGTACTTC. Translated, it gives CSVDEGLAGSQETQYF.

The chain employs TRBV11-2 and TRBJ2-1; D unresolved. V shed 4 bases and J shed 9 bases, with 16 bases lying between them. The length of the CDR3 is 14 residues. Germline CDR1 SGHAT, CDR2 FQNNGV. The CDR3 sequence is CASSSPPDPGEQFF. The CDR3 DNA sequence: TGTGCCAGCAGCTCCCCTCCGGACCCAGGTGAGCAGTTCTTC.

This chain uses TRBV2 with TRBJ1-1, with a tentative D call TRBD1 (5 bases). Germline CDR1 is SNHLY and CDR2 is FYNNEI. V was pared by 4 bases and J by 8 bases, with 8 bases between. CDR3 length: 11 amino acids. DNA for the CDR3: TGTGCCAGCAGTGTTTCAGGGGAAGCTTTCTTT. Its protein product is CASSVSGEAFF. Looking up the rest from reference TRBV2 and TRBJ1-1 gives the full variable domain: EPEVTQTPSHQVTQMGQEVILRCVPISNHLYFYWYRQILGQKVEFLVSFYNNEISEKSEIFDDQFSVERPDGSNFTLKIRSTKLEDSAMYFCASSVSGEAFFGQGTRLTVV.

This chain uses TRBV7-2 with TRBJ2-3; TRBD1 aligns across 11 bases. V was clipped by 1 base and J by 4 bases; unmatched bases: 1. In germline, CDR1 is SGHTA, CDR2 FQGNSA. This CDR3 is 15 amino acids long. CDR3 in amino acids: CASSLGDRGSDTQYF. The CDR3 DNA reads TGTGCCAGCAGCTTAGGGGACAGGGGGTCAGATACGCAGTATTTT.

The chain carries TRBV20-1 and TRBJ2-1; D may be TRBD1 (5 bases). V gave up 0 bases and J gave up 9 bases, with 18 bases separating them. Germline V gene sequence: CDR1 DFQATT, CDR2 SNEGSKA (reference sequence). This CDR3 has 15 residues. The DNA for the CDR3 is TGCAGTGCTAGAGATTACCAGGGTGAGAGTTTTGAGCAGTTCTTC. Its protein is CSARDYQGESFEQFF.

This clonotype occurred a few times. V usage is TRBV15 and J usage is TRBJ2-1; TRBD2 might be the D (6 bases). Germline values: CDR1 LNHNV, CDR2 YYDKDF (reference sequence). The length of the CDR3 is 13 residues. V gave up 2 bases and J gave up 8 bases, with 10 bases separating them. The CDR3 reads CATSRKTRYEQFF. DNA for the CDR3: TGTGCCACCAGCAGAAAGACTAGGTATGAGCAGTTCTTC.

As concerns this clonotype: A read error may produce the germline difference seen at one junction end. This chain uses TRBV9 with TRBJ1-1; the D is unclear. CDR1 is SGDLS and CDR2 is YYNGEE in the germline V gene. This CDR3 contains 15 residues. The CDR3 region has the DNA TGTGCCAACAGCCCAAGGACCGCTTTGAACACTGAAGCTTTCTTT. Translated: CANSPRTALNTEAFF.

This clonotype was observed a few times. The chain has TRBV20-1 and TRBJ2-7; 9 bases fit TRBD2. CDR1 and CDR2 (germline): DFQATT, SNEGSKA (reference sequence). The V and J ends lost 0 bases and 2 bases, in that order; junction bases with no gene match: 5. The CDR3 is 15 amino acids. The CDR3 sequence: CSARDSVAGAYEQYF. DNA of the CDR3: TGCAGTGCTAGAGACTCGGTAGCGGGAGCCTACGAGCAGTACTTC.

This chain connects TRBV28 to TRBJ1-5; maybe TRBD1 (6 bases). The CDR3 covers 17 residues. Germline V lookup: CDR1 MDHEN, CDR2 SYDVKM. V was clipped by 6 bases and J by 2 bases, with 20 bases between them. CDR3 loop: CASRDLTGQSGNQPQHF. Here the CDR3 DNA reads TGTGCCAGCAGAGACCTGACCGGACAGTCAGGCAATCAGCCCCAGCATTTT. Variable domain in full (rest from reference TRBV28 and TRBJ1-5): DVKVTQSSRYLVKRTGEKVFLECVQDMDHENMFWYRQDPGLGLRLIYFSYDVKMKEKGDIPEGYSVSREKKERFSLILESASTNQTSMYLCASRDLTGQSGNQPQHFGDGTRLSIL.

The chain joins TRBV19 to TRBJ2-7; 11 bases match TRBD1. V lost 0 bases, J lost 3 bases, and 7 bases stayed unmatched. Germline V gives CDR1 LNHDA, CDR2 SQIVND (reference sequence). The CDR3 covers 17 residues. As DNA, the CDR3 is TGTGCCAGTAGTATAGAGTGGAGGACAGGGGGCATCTACGAGCAGTACTTC. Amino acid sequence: CASSIEWRTGGIYEQYF.

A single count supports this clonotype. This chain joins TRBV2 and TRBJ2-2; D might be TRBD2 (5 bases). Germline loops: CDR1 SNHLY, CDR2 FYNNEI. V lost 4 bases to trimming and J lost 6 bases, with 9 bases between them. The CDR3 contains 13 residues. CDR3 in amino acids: CASSAGGAGELFF. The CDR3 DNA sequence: TGTGCCAGCAGTGCAGGAGGTGCCGGGGAGCTGTTTTTT.

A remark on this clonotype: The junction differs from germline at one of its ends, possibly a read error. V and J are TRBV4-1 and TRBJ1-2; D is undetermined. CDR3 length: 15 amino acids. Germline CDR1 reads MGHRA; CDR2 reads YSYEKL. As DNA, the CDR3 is TGTGCCAGCAGCCAAGATGGTGAAGGAGGCTATGGCTACACCTTC. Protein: CASSQDGEGGYGYTF.

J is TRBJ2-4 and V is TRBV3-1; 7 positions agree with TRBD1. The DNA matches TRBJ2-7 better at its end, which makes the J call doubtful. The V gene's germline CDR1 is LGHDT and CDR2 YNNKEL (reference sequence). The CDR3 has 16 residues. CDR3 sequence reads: CASSHDIWGQPYEQYF. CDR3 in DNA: TGTGCCAGCAGCCATGATATCTGGGGACAGCCCTACGAGCAGTACTTC.

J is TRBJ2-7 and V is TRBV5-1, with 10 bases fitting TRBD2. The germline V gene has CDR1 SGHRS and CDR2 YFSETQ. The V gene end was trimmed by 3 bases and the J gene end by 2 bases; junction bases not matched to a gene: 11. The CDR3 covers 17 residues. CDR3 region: CASSSGLAGGHTYEQYF. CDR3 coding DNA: TGCGCCAGCAGCTCCGGGTTAGCGGGAGGTCACACCTACGAGCAGTACTTC. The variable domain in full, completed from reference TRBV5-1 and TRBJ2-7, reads KAGVTQTPRYLIKTRGQQVTLSCSPISGHRSVSWYQQTPGQGLQFLFEYFSETQRNKGNFPGRFSGRQFSNSRSEMNVSTLELGDSALYLCASSSGLAGGHTYEQYFGPGTRLTVT.

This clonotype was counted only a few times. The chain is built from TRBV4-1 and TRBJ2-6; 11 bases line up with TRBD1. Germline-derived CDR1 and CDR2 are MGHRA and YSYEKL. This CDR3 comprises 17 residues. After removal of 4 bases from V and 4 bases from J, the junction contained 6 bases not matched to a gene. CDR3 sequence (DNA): TGCGCCAGCAGCCGAGGACAGGGGGCGAGCGGGGCCAACGTCCTGACTTTC. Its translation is CASSRGQGASGANVLTF.